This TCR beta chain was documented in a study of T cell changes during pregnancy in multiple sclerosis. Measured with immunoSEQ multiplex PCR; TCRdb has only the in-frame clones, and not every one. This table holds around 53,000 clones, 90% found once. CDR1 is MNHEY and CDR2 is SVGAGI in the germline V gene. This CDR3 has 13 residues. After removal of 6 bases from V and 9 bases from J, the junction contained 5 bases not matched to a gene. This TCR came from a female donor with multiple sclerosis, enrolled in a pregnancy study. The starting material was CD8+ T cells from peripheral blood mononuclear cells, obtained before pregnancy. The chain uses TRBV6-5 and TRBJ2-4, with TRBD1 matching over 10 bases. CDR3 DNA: TGTGCCAGCAGCCTGGGACAGGGGAGCATTCAGTACTTC. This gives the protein CASSLGQGSIQYF.